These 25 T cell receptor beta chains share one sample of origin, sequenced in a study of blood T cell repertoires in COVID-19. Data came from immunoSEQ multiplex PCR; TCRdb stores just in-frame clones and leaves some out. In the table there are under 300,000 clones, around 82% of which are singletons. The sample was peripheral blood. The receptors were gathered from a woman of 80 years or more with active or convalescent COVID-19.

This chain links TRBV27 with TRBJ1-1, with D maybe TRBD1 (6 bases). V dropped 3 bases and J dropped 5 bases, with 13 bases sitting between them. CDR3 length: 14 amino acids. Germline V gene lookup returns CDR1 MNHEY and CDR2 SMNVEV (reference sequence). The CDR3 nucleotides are TGTGCCAGCAGTTTGGACTTCAGGGGAACTGAAGCTTTCTTT. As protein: CASSLDFRGTEAFF.

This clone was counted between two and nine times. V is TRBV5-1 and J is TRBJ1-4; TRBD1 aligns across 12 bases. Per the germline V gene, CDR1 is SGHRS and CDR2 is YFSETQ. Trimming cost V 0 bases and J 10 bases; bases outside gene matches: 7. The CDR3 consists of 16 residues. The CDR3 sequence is CASSLVPGQGATKLFF. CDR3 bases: TGCGCCAGCAGCTTGGTCCCGGGACAGGGGGCTACAAAACTGTTTTTT.

CDR3 sequence: CASRLPAGDPDTQYF. CDR3 coding DNA: TGTGCAAGTCGCTTACCGGCGGGAGATCCAGATACGCAGTATTTT. This chain joins TRBV12-2 and TRBJ2-3; the table's D call of TRBD2 was not tested on the DNA. TRBV12-2 is given as a pseudogene. This CDR3 spans 15 amino acids.

The CDR3 coding sequence is TGCGCCAGCCAGGGGACAGGGTTTCTTTCACCCCTCCACTTT. It encodes CASQGTGFLSPLHF. This chain connects TRBV10-2 to TRBJ1-6, with 9 bases matching TRBD1. V lost 8 bases, J lost 9 bases, and 8 bases stayed unmatched. Germline-derived CDR1 and CDR2 are WSHSY and SAAADI. The CDR3 runs 14 residues.

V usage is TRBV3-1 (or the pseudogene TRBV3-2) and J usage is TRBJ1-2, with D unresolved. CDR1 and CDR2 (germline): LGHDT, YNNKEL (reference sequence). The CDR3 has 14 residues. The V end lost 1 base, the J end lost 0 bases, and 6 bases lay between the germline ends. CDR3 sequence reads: CASSQVSSNYGYTF. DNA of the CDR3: TGTGCCAGCAGCCAAGTCAGTTCTAACTATGGCTACACCTTC.

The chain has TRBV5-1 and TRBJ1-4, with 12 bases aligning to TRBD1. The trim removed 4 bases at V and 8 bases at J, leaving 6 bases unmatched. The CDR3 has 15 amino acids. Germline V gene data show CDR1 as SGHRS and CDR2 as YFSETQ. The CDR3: CASSKGQGAQEKLFF. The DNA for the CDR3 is TGCGCCAGCAGCAAGGGACAGGGGGCGCAAGAAAAACTGTTTTTT.

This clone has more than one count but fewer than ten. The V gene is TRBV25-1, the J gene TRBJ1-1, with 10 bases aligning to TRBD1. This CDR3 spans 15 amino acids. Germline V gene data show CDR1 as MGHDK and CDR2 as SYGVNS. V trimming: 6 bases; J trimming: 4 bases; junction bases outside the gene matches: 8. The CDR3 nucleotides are TGTGCCAGCAGACGGGACAGGGGCCGCGCCACTGAAGCTTTCTTT. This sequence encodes CASRRDRGRATEAFF.

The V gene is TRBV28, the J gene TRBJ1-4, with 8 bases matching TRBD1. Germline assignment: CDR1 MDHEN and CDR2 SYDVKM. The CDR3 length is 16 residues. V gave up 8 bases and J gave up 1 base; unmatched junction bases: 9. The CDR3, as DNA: TGTGCCAGCGAGAGACAGGGGATTGAAACTAATGAAAAACTGTTTTTT. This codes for CASERQGIETNEKLFF.

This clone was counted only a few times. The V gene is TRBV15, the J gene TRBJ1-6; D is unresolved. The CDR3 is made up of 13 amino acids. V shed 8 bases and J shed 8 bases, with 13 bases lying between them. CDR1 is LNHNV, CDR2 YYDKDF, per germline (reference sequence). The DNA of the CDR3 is TGTGCCACCCGAAGGACTGTATATTCACCCCTCCACTTT. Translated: CATRRTVYSPLHF.

The CDR3 loop is CASREGLADNEQFF. The CDR3 coding sequence is TGTGCCAGTCGGGAGGGACTAGCGGACAATGAGCAGTTCTTC. The chain has TRBV19 and TRBJ2-1, with 11 bases lining up with TRBD2. From germline, CDR1 is LNHDA and CDR2 SQIVND (reference sequence). The CDR3 spans 14 residues. V gave up 8 bases and J gave up 5 bases; unmatched junction bases: 5.

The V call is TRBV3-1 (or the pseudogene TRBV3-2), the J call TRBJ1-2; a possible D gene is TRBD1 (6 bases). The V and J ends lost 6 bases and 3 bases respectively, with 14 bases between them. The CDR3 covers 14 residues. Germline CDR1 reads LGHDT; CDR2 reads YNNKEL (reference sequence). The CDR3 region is CASRDQGHDYGYTF. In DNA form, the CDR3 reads TGTGCCAGCAGAGACCAGGGACATGACTATGGCTACACCTTC.

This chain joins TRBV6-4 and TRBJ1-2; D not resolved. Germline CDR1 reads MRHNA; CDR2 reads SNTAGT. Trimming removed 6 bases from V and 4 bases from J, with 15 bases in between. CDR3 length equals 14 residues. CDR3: CASSPEEGGYGYTF. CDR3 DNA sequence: TGTGCCAGCAGCCCGGAGGAGGGAGGCTATGGCTACACCTTC.

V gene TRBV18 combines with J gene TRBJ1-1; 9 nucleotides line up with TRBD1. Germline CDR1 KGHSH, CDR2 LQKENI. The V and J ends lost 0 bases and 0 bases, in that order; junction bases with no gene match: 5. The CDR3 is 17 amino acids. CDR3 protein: CASSPPGGQGLNTEAFF. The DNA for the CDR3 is TGTGCCAGCTCACCACCGGGAGGACAGGGGTTGAACACTGAAGCTTTCTTT.

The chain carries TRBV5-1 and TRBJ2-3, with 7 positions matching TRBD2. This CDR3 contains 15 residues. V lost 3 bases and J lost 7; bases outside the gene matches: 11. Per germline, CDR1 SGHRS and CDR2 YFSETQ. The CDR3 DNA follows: TGCGCCAGCAGCTACCCTCGGGGGGTAGGAAATACGCAGTATTTT. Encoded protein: CASSYPRGVGNTQYF.

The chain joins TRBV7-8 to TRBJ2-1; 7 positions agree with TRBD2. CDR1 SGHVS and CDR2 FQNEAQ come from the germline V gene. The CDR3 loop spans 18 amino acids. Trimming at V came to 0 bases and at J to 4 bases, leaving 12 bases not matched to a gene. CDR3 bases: TGTGCCAGCAGCTTAGCGTTGGGGAGACTAGCAGCTTACAATGAGCAGTTCTTC. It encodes CASSLALGRLAAYNEQFF.

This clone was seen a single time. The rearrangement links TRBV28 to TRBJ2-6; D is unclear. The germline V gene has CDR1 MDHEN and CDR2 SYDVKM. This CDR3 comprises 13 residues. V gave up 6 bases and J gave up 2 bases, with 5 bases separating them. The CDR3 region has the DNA TGTGCCAGCAGGCCTACTGGGGCCAACGTCCTGACTTTC. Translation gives CASRPTGANVLTF.

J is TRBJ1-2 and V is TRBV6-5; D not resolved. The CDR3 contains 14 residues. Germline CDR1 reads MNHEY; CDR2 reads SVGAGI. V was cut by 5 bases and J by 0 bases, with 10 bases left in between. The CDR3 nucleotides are TGTGCCAGCAGTAGGACTGTAGCTAACTATGGCTACACCTTC. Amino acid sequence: CASSRTVANYGYTF.

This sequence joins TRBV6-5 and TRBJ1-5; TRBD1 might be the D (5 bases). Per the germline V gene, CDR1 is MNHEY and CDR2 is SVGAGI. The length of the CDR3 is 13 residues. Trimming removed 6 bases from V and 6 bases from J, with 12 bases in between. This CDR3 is CASRKQGTQPQHF. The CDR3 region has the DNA TGTGCCAGCAGGAAGCAGGGAACTCAGCCCCAGCATTTT.

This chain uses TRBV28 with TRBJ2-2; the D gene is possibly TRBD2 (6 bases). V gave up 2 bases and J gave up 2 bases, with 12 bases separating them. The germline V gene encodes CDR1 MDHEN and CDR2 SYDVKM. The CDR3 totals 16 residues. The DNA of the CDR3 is TGTGCCAGCAGTTTAACGGGACTCCCTAACACCGGGGAGCTGTTTTTT. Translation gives CASSLTGLPNTGELFF.

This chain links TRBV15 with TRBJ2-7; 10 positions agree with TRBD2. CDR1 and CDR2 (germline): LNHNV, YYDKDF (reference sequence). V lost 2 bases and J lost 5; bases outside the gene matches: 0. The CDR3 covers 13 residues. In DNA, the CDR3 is TGTGCCACCAGCAGACTAGCGGGGGACGAGCAGTACTTC. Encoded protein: CATSRLAGDEQYF. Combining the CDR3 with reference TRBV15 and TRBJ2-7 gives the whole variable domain DAMVIQNPRYQVTQFGKPVTLSCSQTLNHNVMYWYQQKSSQAPKLLFHYYDKDFNNEADTPDNFQSRRPNTSFCFLDIRSPGLGDTAMYLCATSRLAGDEQYFGPGTRLTVT.

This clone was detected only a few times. CDR3 nucleotide sequence: TGTGCCAGTAAGGGACTAGCGGGTGGGTTCATCTACAATGAGCAGTTCTTC. The encoded protein is CASKGLAGGFIYNEQFF. V is TRBV19 and J is TRBJ2-1, with TRBD2 matching 12 bases. The CDR3 contains 17 residues. The V and J ends lost 7 bases and 3 bases, in that order; junction bases with no gene match: 10. The germline V gene encodes CDR1 LNHDA and CDR2 SQIVND (reference sequence).

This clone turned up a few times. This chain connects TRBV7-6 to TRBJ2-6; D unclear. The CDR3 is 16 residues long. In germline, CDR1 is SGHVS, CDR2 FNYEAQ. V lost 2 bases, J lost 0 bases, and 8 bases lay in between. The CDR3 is CASSLTLSSGANVLTF. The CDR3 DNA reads TGTGCCAGCAGCTTAACCCTAAGCTCTGGGGCCAACGTCCTGACTTTC.

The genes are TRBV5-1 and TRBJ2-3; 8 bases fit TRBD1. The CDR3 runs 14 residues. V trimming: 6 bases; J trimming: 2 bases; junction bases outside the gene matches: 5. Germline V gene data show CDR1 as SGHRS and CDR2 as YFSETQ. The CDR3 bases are TGCGCCAGCACGGCAGGGGGCCACACAGATACGCAGTATTTT. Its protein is CASTAGGHTDTQYF.

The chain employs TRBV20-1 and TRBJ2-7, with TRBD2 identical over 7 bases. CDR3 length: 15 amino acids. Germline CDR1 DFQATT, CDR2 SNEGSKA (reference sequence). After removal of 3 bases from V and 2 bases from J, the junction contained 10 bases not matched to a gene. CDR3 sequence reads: CSASGGRENTYEQYF. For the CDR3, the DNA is TGCAGTGCTAGTGGTGGGCGGGAGAATACCTACGAGCAGTACTTC.

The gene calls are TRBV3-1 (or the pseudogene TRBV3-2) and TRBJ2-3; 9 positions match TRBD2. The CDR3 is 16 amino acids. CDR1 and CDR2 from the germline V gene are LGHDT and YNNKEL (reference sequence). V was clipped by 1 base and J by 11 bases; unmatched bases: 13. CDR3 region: CASSQGRLAGPRGQYF. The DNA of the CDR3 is TGTGCCAGCAGCCAAGGTCGCCTAGCGGGGCCCCGGGGGCAGTATTTT.